The rows below give T cell receptor beta chains drawn from one sample of a study of blood T cell repertoires in COVID-19. Method: immunoSEQ multiplex PCR; TCRdb's copy keeps in-frame clones and lacks some. The data contain 250,000 to 300,000 clones, roughly 88% of them singletons. Sequences were obtained from PBMCs or T cells enriched from blood (not recorded which). These receptors were taken from a woman in her forties or fifties who had recovered from COVID-19. Both conserved end residues are part of each CDR3. Fields, in order: CDR3 protein, CDR3 DNA, clone size, J gene, V gene, D gene. A D gene is named only where the DNA matches it firmly. Where a row states a size, it is once, few, many or the class of an expanded clone; other rows omit it.

CDR3: CASSEQGTSGNTIYF
DNA: TGTGCCAGCAGTGAACAGGGCACCTCTGGAAACACCATATATTTT
size: .
J: TRBJ1-3
V: TRBV2
D: .

CDR3: CSVEGLQETQYF
DNA: TGCAGCGTTGAAGGACTTCAAGAGACCCAGTACTTC
size: once
J: TRBJ2-5
V: TRBV29-1
D: .

CDR3: CASSPSGQGNGYTF
DNA: TGCGCCAGCAGCCCCTCGGGACAGGGCAATGGCTACACCTTC
size: .
J: TRBJ1-2
V: TRBV4-1
D: TRBD1

CDR3: CASTHPGGNTDTQYF
DNA: TGTGCCAGCACTCATCCGGGCGGGAACACAGATACGCAGTATTTT
size: .
J: TRBJ2-3
V: TRBV7-2
D: .

CDR3: CASSSRAGGEAFF
DNA: TGTGCCAGCAGCAGTCGGGCAGGGGGAGAAGCTTTCTTT
size: .
J: TRBJ1-1
V: TRBV5-6
D: TRBD1

CDR3: CASSPGLSALSYEQYF
DNA: TGTGCCAGCTCACCAGGGCTTTCTGCCCTCTCCTACGAGCAGTACTTC
size: few
J: TRBJ2-7
V: TRBV18
D: .

CDR3: CASSQNALAGGGAQRETQYF
DNA: TGTGCCAGCAGCCAAAACGCTTTAGCGGGAGGGGGGGCCCAAAGAGAGACCCAGTACTTC
size: .
J: TRBJ2-5
V: TRBV4-2
D: TRBD2

CDR3: CASSFTGDNDEAFF
DNA: TGTGCCAGCAGCTTTACAGGGGATAATGATGAAGCTTTCTTT
size: few
J: TRBJ1-1
V: TRBV7-8
D: TRBD1

CDR3: CASSRGVAAGPNEQYF
DNA: TGTGCCAGTAGTAGGGGTGTAGCGGCCGGCCCCAACGAGCAGTACTTC
size: .
J: TRBJ2-7
V: TRBV19
D: .

CDR3: CASSGPEEFF
DNA: TGCGCCAGCAGCGGTCCAGAGGAGTTCTTC
size: .
J: TRBJ2-1
V: TRBV5-1
D: .

CDR3: CAISESGTGAYEQYF
DNA: TGTGCCATCAGTGAGTCCGGGACAGGGGCCTACGAGCAGTACTTC
size: once
J: TRBJ2-7
V: TRBV10-3
D: TRBD1

CDR3: CASSLEGGSGYEQYF
DNA: TGTGCCAGCAGCTTAGAGGGAGGGTCGGGCTACGAGCAGTACTTC
size: .
J: TRBJ2-7
V: TRBV7-9
D: TRBD2

CDR3: CASSLLATRAFF
DNA: TGTGCCAGCAGTTTATTGGCCACTAGGGCTTTCTTT
size: once
J: TRBJ1-1
V: TRBV28
D: .

CDR3: CASSPIDSNTEAFF
DNA: TGTGCCAGCAGCCCCATCGACAGCAACACTGAAGCTTTCTTT
size: .
J: TRBJ1-1
V: TRBV2
D: .

CDR3: CASSLGQGRYEQYF
DNA: TGTGCCAGCAGCCTCGGACAGGGTCGCTACGAGCAGTACTTC
size: .
J: TRBJ2-7
V: TRBV9
D: TRBD1

CDR3: CASRVDTSGYGYTF
DNA: TGTGCCAGCAGGGTGGACACCTCTGGGTATGGCTACACCTTC
size: .
J: TRBJ1-2
V: TRBV28
D: .

CDR3: CASTPRQGRGDEAFF
DNA: TGTGCCAGCACCCCTCGACAGGGAAGAGGTGATGAAGCTTTCTTT
size: .
J: TRBJ1-1
V: TRBV6-6
D: TRBD1

CDR3: CASSLPGSNQPQHF
DNA: TGTGCCAGCAGCTTACCAGGTTCCAATCAGCCCCAGCATTTT
size: .
J: TRBJ1-5
V: TRBV5-4
D: .

CDR3: CASMLQRNEQFF
DNA: TGTGCCAGCATGCTTCAGAGGAATGAGCAGTTCTTC
size: once
J: TRBJ2-1
V: TRBV6-5
D: .

CDR3: CATGDNYNSPLHF
DNA: TGTGCCACAGGGGACAACTATAATTCACCCCTCCACTTT
size: .
J: TRBJ1-6
V: TRBV12-3/TRBV12-4
D: .

CDR3: CASSSTSGSSPYEQYF
DNA: TGTGCCAGCAGTTCCACTAGCGGGAGTTCCCCCTACGAGCAGTACTTC
size: .
J: TRBJ2-7
V: TRBV7-9
D: TRBD2

CDR3: CASSPGSGYNSPLHF
DNA: TGTGCCAGCTCACCAGGTTCAGGCTATAATTCACCCCTCCACTTT
size: .
J: TRBJ1-6
V: TRBV18
D: .

CDR3: CASKRTGVDYGYTF
DNA: TGTGCCAGTAAAAGGACAGGGGTAGACTATGGCTACACCTTC
size: .
J: TRBJ1-2
V: TRBV19
D: TRBD1

CDR3: CASSARQYPGDGYTF
DNA: TGTGCCAGCAGCGCAAGACAATACCCAGGGGATGGCTACACCTTC
size: .
J: TRBJ1-2
V: TRBV9
D: .

CDR3: CATSDPGTSGGNEQFF
DNA: TGTGCCACCAGTGATCCCGGGACTAGCGGGGGTAATGAGCAGTTCTTC
size: .
J: TRBJ2-1
V: TRBV24-1
D: TRBD2

CDR3: CASSNRANTEAFF
DNA: TGTGCCAGCAGTAACAGGGCGAACACTGAAGCTTTCTTT
size: .
J: TRBJ1-1
V: TRBV27
D: .

CDR3: CASSYLAGAVGETQYF
DNA: TGTGCCAGCAGTTATCTAGCGGGAGCGGTTGGAGAGACCCAGTACTTC
size: .
J: TRBJ2-5
V: TRBV3-1/TRBV3-2
D: TRBD2

CDR3: CASRAGVAGTEAFF
DNA: TGTGCCAGCAGGGCGGGGGTGGCGGGCACTGAAGCTTTCTTT
size: .
J: TRBJ1-1
V: TRBV7-2
D: .

CDR3: CASSLAWGGEQFF
DNA: TGTGCCAGCAGCTTAGCCTGGGGGGGTGAGCAGTTCTTC
size: once
J: TRBJ2-1
V: TRBV11-3
D: TRBD2

CDR3: CASSLASGTDTQYF
DNA: TGTGCCAGCAGCTTAGCGAGCGGGACAGATACGCAGTATTTT
size: .
J: TRBJ2-3
V: TRBV7-9
D: .

CDR3: CASMGQTEQYF
DNA: TGTGCCAGCATGGGACAGACGGAGCAGTACTTC
size: once
J: TRBJ2-7
V: TRBV10-3
D: TRBD1

CDR3: CASSRTGPSTDTQYF
DNA: TGTGCCAGCAGCCGGACAGGGCCTAGCACAGATACGCAGTATTTT
size: .
J: TRBJ2-3
V: TRBV5-8
D: TRBD1

CDR3: CASSGRDRVYEQYF
DNA: TGCGCCAGCAGTGGCCGGGACAGGGTCTACGAGCAGTACTTC
size: .
J: TRBJ2-7
V: TRBV10-1
D: TRBD1

CDR3: CASTAPGKYNEQFF
DNA: TGTGCCAGCACCGCCCCGGGAAAATACAATGAGCAGTTCTTC
size: .
J: TRBJ2-1
V: TRBV13
D: .

CDR3: CASRPTGSITYGYTF
DNA: TGTGCCAGCAGACCTACCGGGTCCATCACCTATGGCTACACCTTC
size: .
J: TRBJ1-2
V: TRBV28
D: .

CDR3: CASSEARQNTGELFF
DNA: TGTGCCAGCAGTGAAGCGCGGCAGAACACCGGGGAGCTGTTTTTT
size: many
J: TRBJ2-2
V: TRBV2
D: .

CDR3: CASSLAAVISGNTIYF
DNA: TGCGCCAGCAGCTTGGCGGCGGTGATCTCTGGAAACACCATATATTTT
size: .
J: TRBJ1-3
V: TRBV5-1
D: .

CDR3: CASSEGQQETQYF
DNA: TGCGCCAGCAGCGAGGGACAGCAAGAGACCCAGTACTTC
size: .
J: TRBJ2-5
V: TRBV5-1
D: TRBD1

CDR3: CSYLRDSQTQYF
DNA: TGCAGCTACCTGCGAGACTCTCAAACGCAGTATTTT
size: .
J: TRBJ2-3
V: TRBV29-1
D: .

CDR3: CASSVYRGTGSGPQHF
DNA: TGTGCCAGCAGTGTATATCGGGGGACAGGGAGCGGGCCCCAGCATTTT
size: few
J: TRBJ1-5
V: TRBV6-1
D: TRBD1

CDR3: CASSGRGSSYEQYF
DNA: TGTGCCAGCAGCGGACGGGGGAGCTCCTACGAGCAGTACTTC
size: .
J: TRBJ2-7
V: TRBV6-5
D: .

CDR3: CASSQVWTRGNEQFF
DNA: TGCGCCAGCAGCCAAGTCTGGACTAGGGGAAATGAGCAGTTCTTC
size: .
J: TRBJ2-1
V: TRBV4-1
D: TRBD2

CDR3: CASSGLAYEQYF
DNA: TGTGCCAGCAGTGGACTAGCCTACGAGCAGTACTTC
size: few
J: TRBJ2-7
V: TRBV2
D: .

CDR3: CASSAFWGGHNEQFF
DNA: TGTGCCAGCAGCGCATTTTGGGGGGGCCACAATGAGCAGTTCTTC
size: .
J: TRBJ2-1
V: TRBV9
D: .

CDR3: CASTSRDSGTDTQYF
DNA: TGTGCCAGCACCTCCCGGGACAGCGGCACAGATACGCAGTATTTT
size: .
J: TRBJ2-3
V: TRBV5-4
D: TRBD1

CDR3: CASSPILAGGLEETQYF
DNA: TGTGCCAGCTCACCGATTCTAGCGGGAGGGTTGGAAGAGACCCAGTACTTC
size: .
J: TRBJ2-5
V: TRBV18
D: TRBD2

CDR3: CASTPTKANTGELFF
DNA: TGTGCCAGCACTCCCACTAAGGCGAACACCGGGGAGCTGTTTTTT
size: .
J: TRBJ2-2
V: TRBV7-9
D: .

CDR3: CASRDDPGGHGNQPQHF
DNA: TGTGCCAGTAGAGACGACCCAGGGGGGCATGGCAATCAGCCCCAGCATTTT
size: .
J: TRBJ1-5
V: TRBV19
D: TRBD1

CDR3: CSASRSSRGNEQFF
DNA: TGCAGTGCTAGTAGGAGTTCTCGGGGGAATGAGCAGTTCTTC
size: .
J: TRBJ2-1
V: TRBV20-1
D: .